This TCR beta chain emerged from a study of cytomegalovirus exposure and HLA in healthy donors. The PCR had 60 Vbeta and 13 Jbeta primers. Using immunoSEQ multiplex PCR, the repertoire was profiled, and TCRdb retains in-frame clones only, with some absent. The sample shows approximately 110,000 clones, about 73% of them seen only once. Donors likely had unrecorded immune exposures despite being nominally healthy when sampled. V lost 1 base, J lost 3 bases, and 4 bases lay in between. Germline V gives CDR1 KGHSH, CDR2 LQKENI. The CDR3 contains 12 residues. Concerning this clone: Its target is not known.

General observations from the study: It was approximately 170 TCR beta chains that were listed as cytomegalovirus-associated. A missense DCLRE1C variant was associated with V- and J-gene trimming of TCR beta chains in a later analysis, and an independent cohort replicated the association. The study dropped some indistinguishable V segments, TRBV6-2 and TRBV6-3 among them.

Sequencing input: PBMCs. J is TRBJ2-7 and V is TRBV18; D is unclear. The receptor was isolated from a woman aged 45-65 years in good health and CMV-seropositive. The chain's CDR3 is CASSPLSYEQYF. The DNA for the CDR3 is TGTGCCAGCTCACCACTGAGCTACGAGCAGTACTTC. The full variable domain, in which reference TRBV18 and TRBJ2-7 provide the parts outside the CDR3, is NAGVMQNPRHLVRRRGQEARLRCSPMKGHSHVYWYRQLPEEGLKFMVYLQKENIIDESGMPKERFSAEFPKEGPSILRIQQVVRGDSAAYFCASSPLSYEQYFGPGTRLTVT.